This is a list of T cell receptor beta chains from one sample in a study of post-analysis software for immune sequencing data. TCRdb processed the PCR reads anew with MiXCR; each CDR3 protein has one entry. In the table there are fewer than 900,000 distinct CDR3 sequences, more than 45% of which are singletons. The sample was blood. The receptor set was obtained from a girl between 10 and 17 years old with multiple sclerosis. Each CDR3 is given with its conserved first and last residue. Each record gives: J gene, V gene, CDR3 length, CDR3 protein.

TRBJ2-3 TRBV27 15 CASRPRGRGTDTQYF
TRBJ1-1 TRBV20-1 16 CSARWQGGFDNTEAFF
TRBJ2-3 TRBV7-8 18 CASGAWLAGEWSTDTQYF
TRBJ2-3 TRBV6-5 18 CTSSYFRRREGSTDTQYF
TRBJ2-4 TRBV25-1 13 CASSGASQNIQYF
TRBJ2-7 TRBV10-3 17 CAISEWGSGTGGNEQYF
TRBJ2-1 TRBV6-5 15 CASTNRPGLYNEQFF
TRBJ2-3 TRBV7-3 14 CASSPLTSADTQYF
TRBJ2-7 TRBV5-6 18 CASSWGLAGGPPTYEQYF
TRBJ2-3 TRBV7-9 14 CASSSKRSTDTQYF
TRBJ2-1 TRBV27 12 CASSLGRSEQFF
TRBJ1-2 TRBV3-1 13 CVSSPFVSGGYTF
TRBJ2-5 TRBV12-3/TRBV12-4 12 CASRREGETRYF
TRBJ2-7 TRBV7-2 14 CASSLVTWGAEQYF
TRBJ2-2 TRBV9 16 CASSVVTSGSPGELFF
TRBJ2-1 TRBV6-6 16 CASSYTGTGGYNEQFF
TRBJ2-1 TRBV4-3 14 CASSQVANSDEQFF
TRBJ2-5 TRBV6-6 14 CASSQYRRGETQYF
TRBJ2-1 TRBV5-1 22 CASSLDVSIALAGVSGYNEQFF
TRBJ2-1 TRBV6-1 15 CAARLASGENNEQFF
TRBJ1-2 TRBV7-3 14 CASSPGQGEGGYTF
TRBJ2-3 TRBV7-6 13 CASSLLTVDTQYF
TRBJ2-5 TRBV20-1 13 CSASLGRGETQYF
TRBJ2-1 TRBV11-1 15 CASSQYRGSYNEQFF
TRBJ2-7 TRBV7-2 13 CASSPSVIYEQYF
TRBJ2-1 TRBV5-5 16 CASSPGLAATYNEQFF
TRBJ1-1 TRBV6-5 15 CASSYSWLGPTEAFF
TRBJ2-5 TRBV9 16 CASSVGRAGSGETQYF
TRBJ2-1 TRBV29-1 12 CSVERTSGPQFF
TRBJ2-3 TRBV24-1 17 CATSDPGRAGDTDTQYF
TRBJ2-4 TRBV29-1 15 CSVEDGASGIGEQYF
TRBJ2-7 TRBV27 14 CASRPALSAYEQYF
TRBJ2-7 TRBV9 12 CASSYDNSEQYF
TRBJ2-6 TRBV3-1 19 CASSQLRDRGIAGANVLTF
TRBJ2-7 TRBV20-1 12 CSARGGGYEQYF
TRBJ1-1 TRBV7-9 15 CASSFVTGGDTEAFF
TRBJ2-1 TRBV30 14 CAWSGQSFYNEQFF
TRBJ1-1 TRBV5-1 14 CASSLVGQNTEAFF
TRBJ2-1 TRBV5-1 16 CASSHQTSGRGIEQFF
TRBJ2-5 TRBV5-1 15 CASRPPGTSQETQYF
TRBJ2-3 TRBV29-1 13 CSVDGVPTDTQYF
TRBJ2-7 TRBV7-2 12 CASRAGGHEQYF
TRBJ1-6 TRBV3-1 17 CASSRDVGSSQYSPLHF
TRBJ2-3 TRBV20-1 13 CSARPQVTDTQYF